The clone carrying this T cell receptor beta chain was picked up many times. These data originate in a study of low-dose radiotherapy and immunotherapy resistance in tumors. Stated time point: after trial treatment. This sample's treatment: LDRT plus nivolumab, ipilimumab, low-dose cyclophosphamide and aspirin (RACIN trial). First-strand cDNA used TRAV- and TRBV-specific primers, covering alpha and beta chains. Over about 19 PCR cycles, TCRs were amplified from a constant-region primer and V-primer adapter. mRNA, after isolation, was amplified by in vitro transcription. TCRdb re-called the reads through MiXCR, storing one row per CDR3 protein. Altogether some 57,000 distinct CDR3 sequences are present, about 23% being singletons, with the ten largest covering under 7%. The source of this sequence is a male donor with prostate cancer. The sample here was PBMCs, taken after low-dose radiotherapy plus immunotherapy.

CDR3 amino acids: CSALPGLAGGGNYEQYF. CDR3 coding DNA: TGCAGTGCCCTCCCCGGGCTAGCGGGGGGGGGTAACTACGAGCAGTACTTC. V is TRBV20-1 and J is TRBJ2-7; 12 bases fit TRBD2. V lost 6 bases, J lost 3 bases, and 15 bases stayed unmatched. CDR1 DFQATT and CDR2 SNEGSKA come from the germline V gene (reference sequence). The CDR3 length is 17 residues.